This TCR beta chain was sequenced in a study of early T cells in non-severe SARS-CoV-2 infection. V was clipped by 9 bases and J by 6 bases; unmatched bases: 11. The CDR3 sequence is 16 residues long. Looked up from germline, CDR1 is KGHDR and CDR2 is SFDVKD. The table lists this clonotype with a few counts. Each single cDNA molecule received a unique molecular identifier. TCRdb passed the 5' RACE reads through MiXCR, listing each CDR3 protein once. The data show tens of thousands of distinct CDR3 sequences, roughly 4.8% seen once. The source is an adult who was a healthcare worker with PCR-confirmed SARS-CoV-2 infection or an uninfected control (not recorded which). Source material: whole blood. The gene calls are TRBV24-1 and TRBJ2-1, with TRBD1 matching 12 bases. This chain's CDR3 is CATAGQGAKEFNEQFF. The CDR3 DNA reads TGTGCCACCGCGGGACAGGGGGCAAAGGAGTTCAATGAGCAGTTCTTC.